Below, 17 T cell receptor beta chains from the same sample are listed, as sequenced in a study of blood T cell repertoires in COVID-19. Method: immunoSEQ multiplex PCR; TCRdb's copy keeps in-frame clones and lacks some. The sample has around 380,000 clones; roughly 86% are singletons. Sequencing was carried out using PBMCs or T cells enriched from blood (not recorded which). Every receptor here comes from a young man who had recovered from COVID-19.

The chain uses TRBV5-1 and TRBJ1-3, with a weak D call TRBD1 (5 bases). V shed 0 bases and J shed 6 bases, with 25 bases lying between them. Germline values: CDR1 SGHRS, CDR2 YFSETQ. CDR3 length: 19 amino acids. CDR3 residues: CASSLAWGEVIPDENTIYF. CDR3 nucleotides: TGCGCCAGCAGCTTGGCCTGGGGGGAGGTGATCCCTGATGAAAACACCATATATTTT.

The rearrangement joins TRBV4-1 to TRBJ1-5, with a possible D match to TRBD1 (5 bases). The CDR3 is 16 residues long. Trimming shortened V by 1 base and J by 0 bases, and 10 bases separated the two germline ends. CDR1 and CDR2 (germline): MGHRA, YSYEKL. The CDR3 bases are TGCGCCAGCAGCCAAGCCAGGGTCAGTAGCAATCAGCCCCAGCATTTT. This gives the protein CASSQARVSSNQPQHF.

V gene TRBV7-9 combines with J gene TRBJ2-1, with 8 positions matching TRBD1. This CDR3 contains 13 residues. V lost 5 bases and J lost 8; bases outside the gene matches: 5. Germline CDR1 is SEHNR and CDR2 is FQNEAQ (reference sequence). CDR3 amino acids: CASSGDRWDEQFF. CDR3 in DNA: TGTGCCAGCAGCGGGGACAGGTGGGATGAGCAGTTCTTC. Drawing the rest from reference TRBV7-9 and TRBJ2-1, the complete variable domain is DTGVSQNPRHKITKRGQNVTFRCDPISEHNRLYWYRQTLGQGPEFLTYFQNEAQLEKSRLLSDRFSAERPKGSFSTLEIQRTEQGDSAMYLCASSGDRWDEQFFGPGTRLTVL.

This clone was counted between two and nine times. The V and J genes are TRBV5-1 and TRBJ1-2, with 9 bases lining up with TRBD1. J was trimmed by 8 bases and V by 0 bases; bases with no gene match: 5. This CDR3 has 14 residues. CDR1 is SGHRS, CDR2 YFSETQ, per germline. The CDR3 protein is CASSLGDRAHGYTF. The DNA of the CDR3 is TGCGCCAGCAGCTTGGGGGACAGGGCGCACGGCTACACCTTC.

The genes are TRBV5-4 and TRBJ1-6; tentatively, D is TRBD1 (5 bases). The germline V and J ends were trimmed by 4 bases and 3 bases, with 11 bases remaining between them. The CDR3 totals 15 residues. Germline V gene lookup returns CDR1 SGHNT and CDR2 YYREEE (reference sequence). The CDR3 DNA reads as TGTGCCAGCAGCCCCGGACACCTCTATAATTCACCCCTCCACTTT. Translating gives CASSPGHLYNSPLHF.

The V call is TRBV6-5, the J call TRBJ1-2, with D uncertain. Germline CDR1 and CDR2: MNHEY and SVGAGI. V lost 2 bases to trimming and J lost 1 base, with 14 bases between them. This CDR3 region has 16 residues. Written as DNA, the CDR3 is TGTGCCAGCAGTTACACCTCCGGGGTGAATAACTATGGCTACACCTTC. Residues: CASSYTSGVNNYGYTF.

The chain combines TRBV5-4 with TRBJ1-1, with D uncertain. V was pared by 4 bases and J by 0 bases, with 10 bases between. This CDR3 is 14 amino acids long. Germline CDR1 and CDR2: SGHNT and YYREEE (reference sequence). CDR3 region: CASSPAGMNTEAFF. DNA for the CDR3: TGTGCCAGCAGCCCGGCGGGGATGAACACTGAAGCTTTCTTT.

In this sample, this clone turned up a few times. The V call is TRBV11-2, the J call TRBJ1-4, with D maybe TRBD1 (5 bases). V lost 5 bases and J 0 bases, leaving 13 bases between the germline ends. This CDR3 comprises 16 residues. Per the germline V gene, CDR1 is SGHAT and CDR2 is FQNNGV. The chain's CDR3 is CASSLTQGSTNEKLFF. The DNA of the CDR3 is TGTGCCAGCAGCCTCACCCAGGGATCAACTAATGAAAAACTGTTTTTT.

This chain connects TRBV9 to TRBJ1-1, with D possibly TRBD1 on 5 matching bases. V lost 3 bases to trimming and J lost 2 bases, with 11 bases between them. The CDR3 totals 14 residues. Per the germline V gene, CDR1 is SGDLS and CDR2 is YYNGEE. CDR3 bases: TGTGCCAGCAGCGCAAGACAGACTAACACTGAAGCTTTCTTT. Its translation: CASSARQTNTEAFF.

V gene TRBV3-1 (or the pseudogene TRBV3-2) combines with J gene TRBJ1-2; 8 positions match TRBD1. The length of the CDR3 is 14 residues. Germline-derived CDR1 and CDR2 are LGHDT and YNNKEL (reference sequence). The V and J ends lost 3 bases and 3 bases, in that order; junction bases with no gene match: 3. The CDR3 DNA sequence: TGTGCCAGCAGCCACCAGGGACAGGACTATGGCTACACCTTC. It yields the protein CASSHQGQDYGYTF.

The CDR3 coding sequence is TGTGCCAGCAGCCAAGAGGAGGGACTCCCTCGAGGCTACACCTTC. Residues: CASSQEEGLPRGYTF. This chain joins TRBV3-1 (or the pseudogene TRBV3-2) and TRBJ1-2, with D perhaps matching TRBD1 (5 bases). Trimming left V 0 bases short and J 8 bases short, with 16 bases between. The CDR3 sequence is 15 residues long. The germline V gene encodes CDR1 LGHDT and CDR2 YNNKEL (reference sequence).

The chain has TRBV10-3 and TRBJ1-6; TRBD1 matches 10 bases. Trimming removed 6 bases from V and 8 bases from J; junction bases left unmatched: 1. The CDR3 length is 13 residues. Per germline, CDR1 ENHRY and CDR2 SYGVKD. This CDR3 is CAISGQGDSPLHF. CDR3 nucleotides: TGTGCCATCAGCGGACAGGGGGATTCACCCCTCCACTTT.

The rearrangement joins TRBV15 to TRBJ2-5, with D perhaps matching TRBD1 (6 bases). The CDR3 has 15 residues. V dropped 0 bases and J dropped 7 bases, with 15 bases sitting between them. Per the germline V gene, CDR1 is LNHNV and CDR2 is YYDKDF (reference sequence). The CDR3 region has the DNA TGTGCCACCAGCAGAGATCGTAACAGGGTAGGGACCCAGTACTTC. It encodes CATSRDRNRVGTQYF.

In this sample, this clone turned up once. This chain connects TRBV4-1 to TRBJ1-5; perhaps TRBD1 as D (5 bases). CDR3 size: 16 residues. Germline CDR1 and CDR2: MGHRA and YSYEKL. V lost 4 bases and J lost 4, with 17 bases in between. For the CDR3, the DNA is TGCGCCAGCAGCCTTACCACGACAGCCATTAATCAGCCCCAGCATTTT. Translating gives CASSLTTTAINQPQHF.

CDR3 coding DNA: TGTGCCAGCACCATGACTGAGAACACTGAAGCTTTCTTT. Amino acid sequence: CASTMTENTEAFF. The chain carries TRBV7-8 and TRBJ1-1; no firm D call. Per germline, CDR1 SGHVS and CDR2 FQNEAQ. This CDR3 contains 13 residues. V was clipped by 7 bases and J by 1 base, with 10 bases between them.

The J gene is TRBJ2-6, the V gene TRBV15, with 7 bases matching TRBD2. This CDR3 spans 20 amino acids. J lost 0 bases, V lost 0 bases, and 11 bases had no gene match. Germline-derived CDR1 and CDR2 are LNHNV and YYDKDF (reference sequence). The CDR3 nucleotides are TGTGCCACCAGCAGAGATGGGAGGGAGGGAACCAACTCTGGGGCCAACGTCCTGACTTTC. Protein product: CATSRDGREGTNSGANVLTF.

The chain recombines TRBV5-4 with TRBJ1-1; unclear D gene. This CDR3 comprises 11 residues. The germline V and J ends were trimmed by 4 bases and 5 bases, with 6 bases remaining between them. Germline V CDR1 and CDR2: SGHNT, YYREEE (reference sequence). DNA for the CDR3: TGTGCCAGCAGCCGGAGTACTGAAGCTTTCTTT. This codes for CASSRSTEAFF.